This TCR beta chain stems from a study of shared clonotypes between healthy human individuals. The CDR3 spans 16 residues. Germline CDR1 reads SGHRS; CDR2 reads YFSETQ. Losses at the gene ends were 0 bases for V and 0 bases for J; bases not matched to a gene: 6. Deep was the level at which the assay was run. TCRdb's copy holds only in-frame clones and misses some; the assay was immunoSEQ multiplex PCR. Here the sample spans hundreds of thousands of clones, about 74% being singletons. Sequencing was carried out using memory CD4+ T cells sorted from blood. Subset reported: CD45RA-negative fraction. The clonotype comes from a woman in her 30s in good health. The chain joins TRBV5-1 to TRBJ2-7, with 7 bases that match TRBD2. CDR3 loop: CASSLVAGASSYEQYF. CDR3 coding DNA: TGCGCCAGCAGCTTGGTTGCGGGAGCGTCCTCCTACGAGCAGTACTTC.